The 6 T cell receptor beta chains reported below all come from one sample, sequenced in a study of T-cell reconstitution after alpha-beta-depleted transplantation in children. The TCRbeta library was prepared with unique molecular identifiers. TCRdb fed the PCR reads into MiXCR, producing one record per CDR3 protein. The table has some 200,000 distinct CDR3 sequences, roughly 15% seen once. The material sequenced was PBMCs from the stem cell graft donor, taken from the stem cell graft. Every receptor here comes from a human donor who donated a stem cell graft to a child with acute lymphoblastic leukemia.

This clonotype came up many times. The chain recombines TRBV29-1 with TRBJ2-3; D possibly corresponds to TRBD2 (5 bases). This CDR3 comprises 15 residues. Germline V CDR1 and CDR2: SQVTM, ANQGSEA. V dropped 1 base and J dropped 0 bases, with 11 bases sitting between them. For the CDR3, the DNA is TGCAGCGTTGAAGGAGGACGGACTAGCACAGATACGCAGTATTTT. As protein: CSVEGGRTSTDTQYF.

There are many counts of this clonotype. The CDR3 region is CASSPWSGMNTEAFF. CDR3 DNA sequence: TGTGCCAGCAGCCCATGGTCGGGGATGAACACTGAAGCTTTCTTT. This chain connects TRBV7-9 to TRBJ1-1; D call uncertain. The length of the CDR3 is 15 residues. The germline CDR1 and CDR2 sequences are SEHNR and FQNEAQ (reference sequence). Trimming pared 5 bases from V and 0 bases from J, leaving 13 bases between.

Many counts were recorded for this clonotype. This chain joins TRBV7-7 and TRBJ2-2; 8 bases agree with TRBD2. Germline V CDR1 and CDR2: SSHAT, FNYEAQ (reference sequence). The CDR3 has 14 amino acids. In DNA, the CDR3 is TGTGCTAGCGGGAAGACTGCGAACACCGGGGAGCTGTTTTTT. It encodes CASGKTANTGELFF.

This clonotype appeared many times. V gene TRBV20-1 combines with J gene TRBJ2-2; weak D call: TRBD1 (6 bases). CDR3 length: 14 amino acids. Germline CDR1 is DFQATT and CDR2 is SNEGSKA (reference sequence). The DNA for the CDR3 is TGCAGCAAGTCCGGGACAAGGGACACCGGGGAGCTGTTTTTT. Its protein product is CSKSGTRDTGELFF.

The chain couples TRBV5-4 to TRBJ2-1; no reliable D call. The V gene's germline CDR1 is SGHNT and CDR2 YYREEE (reference sequence). V dropped 4 bases and J dropped 2 bases, with 13 bases sitting between them. The CDR3 sequence is 15 residues long. The CDR3 loop is CASSLFSYTYNEQFF. Here the CDR3 DNA reads TGTGCCAGCAGCCTCTTCTCGTATACCTACAATGAGCAGTTCTTC.

This clonotype has only a few counts. The CDR3 sequence is CASSSRLAGVSSSYNEQFF. The CDR3 DNA reads as TGTGCCAGCAGTTCCAGACTAGCGGGAGTTTCAAGCTCCTACAATGAGCAGTTCTTC. This rearrangement joins TRBV3-1 to TRBJ2-1; 12 nucleotides match TRBD2. Germline V CDR1 and CDR2: LGHDT, YNNKEL (reference sequence). The CDR3 totals 19 residues. The V segment lost 6 bases and the J segment 0 bases; nucleotides outside the gene matches: 12.